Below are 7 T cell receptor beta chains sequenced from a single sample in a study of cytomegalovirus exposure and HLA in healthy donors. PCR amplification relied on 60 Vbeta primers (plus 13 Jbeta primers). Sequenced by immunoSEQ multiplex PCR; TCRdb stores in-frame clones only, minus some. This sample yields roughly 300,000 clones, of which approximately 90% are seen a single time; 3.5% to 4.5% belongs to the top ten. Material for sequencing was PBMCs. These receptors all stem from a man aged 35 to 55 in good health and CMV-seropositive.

CDR3 residues: CASRLTGQAKNIQYF. CDR3 nucleotides: TGTGCCAGCAGACTTACAGGGCAGGCCAAAAACATTCAGTACTTC. The rearrangement joins TRBV27 to TRBJ2-4; a possible D gene is TRBD1 (6 bases). This CDR3 spans 15 amino acids. Between the trimmed V and J ends, which lost 6 bases and 1 base, there was a span of 13 bases. Looked up from germline, CDR1 is MNHEY and CDR2 is SMNVEV (reference sequence).

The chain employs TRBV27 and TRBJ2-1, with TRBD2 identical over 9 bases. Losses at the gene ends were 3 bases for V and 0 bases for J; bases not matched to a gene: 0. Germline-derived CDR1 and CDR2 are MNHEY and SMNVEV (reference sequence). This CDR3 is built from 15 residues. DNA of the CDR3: TGTGCCAGCAGTTTTAGCGGGAGCTCCTACAATGAGCAGTTCTTC. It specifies CASSFSGSSYNEQFF.

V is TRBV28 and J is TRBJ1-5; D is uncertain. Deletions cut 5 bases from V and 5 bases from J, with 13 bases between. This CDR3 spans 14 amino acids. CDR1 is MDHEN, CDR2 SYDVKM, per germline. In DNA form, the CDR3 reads TGTGCCAGCAGTCCCCCGAGGGCCCATCAGCCCCAGCATTTT. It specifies CASSPPRAHQPQHF.

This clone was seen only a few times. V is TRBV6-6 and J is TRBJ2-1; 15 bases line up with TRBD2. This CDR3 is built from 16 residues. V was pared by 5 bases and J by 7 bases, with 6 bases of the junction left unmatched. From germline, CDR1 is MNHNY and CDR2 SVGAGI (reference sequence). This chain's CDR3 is CASSPGLAGGQNEQFF. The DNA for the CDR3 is TGTGCCAGCAGTCCGGGACTAGCGGGAGGTCAGAATGAGCAGTTCTTC.

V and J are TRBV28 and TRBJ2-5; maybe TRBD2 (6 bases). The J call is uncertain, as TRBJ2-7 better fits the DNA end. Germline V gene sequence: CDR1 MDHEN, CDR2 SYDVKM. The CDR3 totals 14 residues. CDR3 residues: CASSLGRELDEQYF. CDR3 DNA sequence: TGTGCCAGCAGTTTGGGGCGGGAACTCGACGAGCAGTACTTC.

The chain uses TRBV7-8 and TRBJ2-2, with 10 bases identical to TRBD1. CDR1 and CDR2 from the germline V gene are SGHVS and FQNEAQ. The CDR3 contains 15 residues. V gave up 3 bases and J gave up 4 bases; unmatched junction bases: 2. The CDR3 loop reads CASSLGQGFTGELFF. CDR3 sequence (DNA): TGTGCCAGCAGCTTGGGACAGGGGTTCACCGGGGAGCTGTTTTTT.

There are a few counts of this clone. The DNA of the CDR3 is TGTGCCAGCAGTTACGGGGCAGGCTACGAGCAGTACTTC. Translation gives CASSYGAGYEQYF. The rearrangement joins TRBV6-5 to TRBJ2-7; D possibly corresponds to TRBD1 (5 bases). Germline CDR1 and CDR2: MNHEY and SVGAGI. Trimming shortened V by 2 bases and J by 3 bases, and 8 bases separated the two germline ends. The CDR3 runs 13 residues.